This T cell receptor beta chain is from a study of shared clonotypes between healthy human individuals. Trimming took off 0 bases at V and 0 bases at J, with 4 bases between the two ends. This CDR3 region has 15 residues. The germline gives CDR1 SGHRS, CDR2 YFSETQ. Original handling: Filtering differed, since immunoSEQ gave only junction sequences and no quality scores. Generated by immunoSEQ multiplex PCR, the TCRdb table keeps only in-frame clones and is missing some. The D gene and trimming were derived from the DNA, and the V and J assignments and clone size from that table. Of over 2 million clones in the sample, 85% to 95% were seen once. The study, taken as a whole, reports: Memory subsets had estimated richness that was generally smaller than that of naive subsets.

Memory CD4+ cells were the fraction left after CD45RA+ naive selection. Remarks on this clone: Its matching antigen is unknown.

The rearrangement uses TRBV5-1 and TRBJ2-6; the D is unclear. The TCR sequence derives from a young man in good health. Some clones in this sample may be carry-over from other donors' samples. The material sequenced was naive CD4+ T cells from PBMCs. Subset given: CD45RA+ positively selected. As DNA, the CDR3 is TGCGCCAGCAGCTTGGAAAACTCTGGGGCCAACGTCCTGACTTTC. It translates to CASSLENSGANVLTF.